What follows are 5 T cell receptor beta chains derived from one specimen sequenced in a study of yellow fever vaccine responses in identical twins. Each CDR3 protein is one row after TCRdb ran MiXCR on the RT-PCR reads. The repertoire holds 750 to 1,000 distinct CDR3 sequences, with 80% to 90% as singletons. The starting material was T cells from blood (PBMCs), unsorted or a sorted subset (not recorded which), obtained before or after yellow fever vaccination (not recorded which). The receptors were sampled from a woman under 30 who received the yellow fever vaccine.

This clonotype was counted a single time. This rearrangement joins TRBV10-1 to TRBJ2-7; D gene ambiguous. The CDR3 is 14 residues long. V was shortened by 3 bases and J by 0 bases, with 9 bases between the two germline ends. Germline CDR1 and CDR2: WNHNN and SYGVQD (reference sequence). The DNA of the CDR3 is TGCGCCAGCAGTGATCGCGGTAACTCCTACGAGCAGTACTTC. Its protein product is CASSDRGNSYEQYF.

Notes on this clonotype: The germline gene is not matched at one end of the junction; a read error may be the cause. The chain combines TRBV10-3 with TRBJ1-3, with D maybe TRBD1 (6 bases). Per germline, CDR1 ENHRY and CDR2 SYGVKD. CDR3 size: 12 residues. DNA for the CDR3: TGTGCCATCAGTGAGTCGGTACAGGGCAGAGATTTT. Protein product: CAISESVQGRDF.

The chain carries TRBV18 and TRBJ2-2, with D possibly TRBD2 on 5 matching bases. V was shortened by 0 bases and J by 3 bases, with 8 bases between the two germline ends. The length of the CDR3 is 15 residues. The germline gives CDR1 KGHSH, CDR2 LQKENI. Here the CDR3 DNA reads TGTGCCAGCTCACCACCCCTGCGGGACACCGGGGAGCTGTTTTTT. It encodes CASSPPLRDTGELFF. Full variable domain (outside the CDR3, taken from reference TRBV18 and TRBJ2-2): NAGVMQNPRHLVRRRGQEARLRCSPMKGHSHVYWYRQLPEEGLKFMVYLQKENIIDESGMPKERFSAEFPKEGPSILRIQQVVRGDSAAYFCASSPPLRDTGELFFGEGSRLTVL.

The genes are TRBV10-3 and TRBJ2-1; 8 bases map to TRBD2. CDR3 length equals 16 residues. The V gene end was trimmed by 0 bases and the J gene end by 4 bases; junction bases not matched to a gene: 5. Germline V gene lookup returns CDR1 ENHRY and CDR2 SYGVKD. As DNA, the CDR3 is TGTGCCATCAGTGAGTCTTTAGCGGGGCGATACAATGAGCAGTTCTTC. Protein product: CAISESLAGRYNEQFF.

The rearrangement joins TRBV15 to TRBJ1-5, with 8 positions matching TRBD1. The CDR3 sequence is 16 residues long. V was clipped by 1 base and J by 2 bases; unmatched bases: 4. CDR1 is LNHNV and CDR2 is YYDKDF in the germline V gene (reference sequence). The CDR3 reads CATSRAAGGGNQPQHF. CDR3 nucleotides: TGTGCCACCAGCAGAGCGGCAGGGGGCGGCAATCAGCCCCAGCATTTT.